This T cell receptor (beta chain) comes out of a study of T cells in Graves' hyperthyroidism and ophthalmopathy. Study conclusions and caveats: Appearing also in blood were most of the thyroid clonotypes expanded above 0.001. Ophthalmopathy could be told apart from stable hyperthyroidism with a 13 V-J model.

The sample holds many counts of this clonotype. Its specificity is unknown. Diagnoses were made from clinical symptoms, serum measures (thyroxine and TRAb), thyroid ultrasound and orbital computed tomography. Cells are PBMCs isolated from about 10 ml of fresh blood. Germline V gives CDR1 LNHNV, CDR2 YYDKDF (reference sequence). Trimming took 2 bases from V and 7 from J, leaving 18 bases between them. CDR3 size: 16 residues. TCR beta CDR3 regions were amplified from RNA transcripts. TCR CDR3 regions were first amplified by RT-PCR with HTBI primers. TCRdb called the multiplex PCR reads again in MiXCR, with one record for every CDR3 protein. The data show some 420,000 distinct CDR3 sequences, roughly 13% seen once.

The TCR originated in a woman under 30 with Graves' hyperthyroidism. The genes are TRBV15 and TRBJ2-1, with D perhaps matching TRBD1 (5 bases). Sequencing was done on a sample of blood. The CDR3, as DNA: TGTGCCACCAGCAGATACCGACGGCAGGGTGGGAATGAGCAGTTCTTC. It yields the protein CATSRYRRQGGNEQFF. Looking up the rest from reference TRBV15 and TRBJ2-1 gives the full variable domain: DAMVIQNPRYQVTQFGKPVTLSCSQTLNHNVMYWYQQKSSQAPKLLFHYYDKDFNNEADTPDNFQSRRPNTSFCFLDIRSPGLGDTAMYLCATSRYRRQGGNEQFFGPGTRLTVL.